Listed below are T cell receptor beta chains from one sample, sequenced in a study of vaccination effects on CD4 cells after COVID-19. Method: immunoSEQ multiplex PCR; TCRdb's copy keeps in-frame clones and lacks some. The table records roughly 73,000 clones, over 65% of them present only once. These TCRs' antigens remain unknown. The material was CD4+ T cells from PBMCs cultured with HIV peptides, obtained before COVID-19 vaccination. The receptor source for this set is a human donor who had a prior SARS-CoV-2 infection. CDR3s leave out the opening cysteine and the closing phenylalanine or tryptophan. The order of the fields is V gene, clone size, J gene, CDR3 protein. Size values are once, few and many counts, or a class for expanded clones, and some rows have none.

v_gene: TRBV30
abundance: -
j_gene: TRBJ2-5
CDR3aa: AWNPGWRETQY

v_gene: TRBV30
abundance: few
j_gene: TRBJ1-1
CDR3aa: AWSLGGMNTEAF

v_gene: TRBV9
abundance: -
j_gene: TRBJ2-5
CDR3aa: ASSVGLVRQTQY

v_gene: TRBV5-1
abundance: -
j_gene: TRBJ1-1
CDR3aa: ASSFDRGNTEAF

v_gene: TRBV4-1
abundance: few
j_gene: TRBJ2-3
CDR3aa: ASSQDGVGTSRDTQY

v_gene: TRBV7-2
abundance: -
j_gene: TRBJ2-7
CDR3aa: ASSLGWTRAYEQY

v_gene: TRBV6-2/TRBV6-3
abundance: -
j_gene: TRBJ2-3
CDR3aa: ASSLAARSRASTDTQY

v_gene: TRBV11-2
abundance: few
j_gene: TRBJ2-7
CDR3aa: ASSLTYWGYEQY

v_gene: TRBV2
abundance: -
j_gene: TRBJ1-5
CDR3aa: ASRPGGRQPQH

v_gene: TRBV11-2
abundance: -
j_gene: TRBJ2-5
CDR3aa: ASSLEQQETQY

v_gene: TRBV6-5
abundance: -
j_gene: TRBJ1-1
CDR3aa: ASTGQPNTEAF

v_gene: TRBV18
abundance: -
j_gene: TRBJ2-3
CDR3aa: ASSPGLAGVDTQY

v_gene: TRBV5-1
abundance: -
j_gene: TRBJ2-1
CDR3aa: ASSAGRAGSYNEQF

v_gene: TRBV29-1
abundance: -
j_gene: TRBJ2-3
CDR3aa: SASSSDTQY

v_gene: TRBV5-6
abundance: -
j_gene: TRBJ1-2
CDR3aa: ASIRWEARNYGYT

v_gene: TRBV24-1
abundance: -
j_gene: TRBJ2-1
CDR3aa: ATSAGTVTSGGIQF

v_gene: TRBV7-9
abundance: -
j_gene: TRBJ1-2
CDR3aa: ASSLAPGTGGWNGYT

v_gene: TRBV10-3
abundance: -
j_gene: TRBJ2-3
CDR3aa: AISVGLAGFLRTDTQY

v_gene: TRBV7-2
abundance: -
j_gene: TRBJ1-4
CDR3aa: ASSLQAGNEKLF

v_gene: TRBV6-5
abundance: -
j_gene: TRBJ2-5
CDR3aa: ASNREPTPWETQY

v_gene: TRBV7-2
abundance: -
j_gene: TRBJ1-1
CDR3aa: ASSLSLQFEAF

v_gene: TRBV7-9
abundance: -
j_gene: TRBJ2-5
CDR3aa: ASTVGGTLQETQY

v_gene: TRBV2
abundance: -
j_gene: TRBJ1-6
CDR3aa: ASRRSLRDREQGRSPLH

v_gene: TRBV4-2
abundance: -
j_gene: TRBJ1-1
CDR3aa: ASSREIVSPASTEAF

v_gene: TRBV5-1
abundance: -
j_gene: TRBJ1-1
CDR3aa: ASSLGTVNTEAF

v_gene: TRBV7-9
abundance: few
j_gene: TRBJ1-2
CDR3aa: ASSGTGGIYGYT

v_gene: TRBV11-3
abundance: -
j_gene: TRBJ2-2
CDR3aa: ASSSGGTGLGTGELF

v_gene: TRBV18
abundance: few
j_gene: TRBJ2-5
CDR3aa: ASSPLDQARETQY

v_gene: TRBV18
abundance: -
j_gene: TRBJ2-2
CDR3aa: ASSPMTTSGTGELF

v_gene: TRBV11-3
abundance: -
j_gene: TRBJ2-1
CDR3aa: ASSWDGFYNEQF

v_gene: TRBV5-4
abundance: -
j_gene: TRBJ1-1
CDR3aa: ASSSAGTAMNTEAF

v_gene: TRBV5-3
abundance: -
j_gene: TRBJ1-1
CDR3aa: ARSLFVYEAF

v_gene: TRBV2
abundance: -
j_gene: TRBJ2-1
CDR3aa: ASSWSYNEQF

v_gene: TRBV5-1
abundance: -
j_gene: TRBJ1-2
CDR3aa: ASSLRGPYGYT

v_gene: TRBV5-4
abundance: -
j_gene: TRBJ2-2
CDR3aa: ASGGQGHTGELF